This T cell receptor beta chain was identified in a study of blood T cell repertoires in COVID-19. Overall study context: The study drew acute and convalescent COVID-19 samples from the United States, Italy and Spain. T cells, B-cell-depleted T cells, or PBMCs provided the cDNA or gDNA that served as material.

TCRdb's copy holds only in-frame clones and misses some; the assay was immunoSEQ multiplex PCR. The repertoire holds around 260,000 clones, roughly 87% seen once, with over 0.55% in the top ten. Sequencing was done on a sample of peripheral blood. The receptor's source is a human donor in a cohort sampled during active COVID-19.

The CDR3 nucleotides are TGTGCCAGCAGTGCTACTTCCTACGAGCAGTACTTC. Protein product: CASSATSYEQYF. The V gene is TRBV2, the J gene TRBJ2-7; D is ambiguous. V dropped 4 bases and J dropped 1 base, with 5 bases sitting between them. The CDR3 is 12 residues long. Germline-derived CDR1 and CDR2 are SNHLY and FYNNEI.